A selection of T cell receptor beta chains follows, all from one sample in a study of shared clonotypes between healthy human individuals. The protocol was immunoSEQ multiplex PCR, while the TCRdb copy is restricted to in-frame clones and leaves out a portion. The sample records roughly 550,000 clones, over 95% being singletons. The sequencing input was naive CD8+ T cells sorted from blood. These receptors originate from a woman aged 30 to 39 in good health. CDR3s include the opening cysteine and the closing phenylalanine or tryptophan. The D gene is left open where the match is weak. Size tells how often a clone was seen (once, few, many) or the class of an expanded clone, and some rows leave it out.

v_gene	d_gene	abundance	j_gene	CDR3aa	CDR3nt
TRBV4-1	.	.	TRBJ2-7	CASSQEELPGSYEQYF	TGCGCCAGCAGCCAAGAGGAACTCCCGGGCTCCTACGAGCAGTACTTC
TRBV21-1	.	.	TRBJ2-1	CASSKRLRTGRNEQFF	TGTGCCAGCAGCAAAAGGCTGCGGACAGGGCGCAATGAGCAGTTCTTC
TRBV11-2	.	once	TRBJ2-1	CASSIRTGREFF	TGTGCCAGCAGCATCCGGACCGGCCGGGAGTTCTTC
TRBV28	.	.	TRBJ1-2	CASSVWGTGTYYGYTF	TGTGCCAGCAGTGTATGGGGAACCGGGACATACTATGGCTACACCTTC
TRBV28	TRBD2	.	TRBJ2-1	CAIHDGRAGLSNEQFF	TGTGCCATCCACGACGGGAGGGCCGGGCTCTCCAATGAGCAGTTCTTC
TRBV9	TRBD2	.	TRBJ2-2	CASSDIPSGTTGELFF	TGTGCCAGCAGTGATATTCCTAGCGGTACCACCGGGGAGCTGTTTTTT
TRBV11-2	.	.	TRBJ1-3	CASSLDSRTGNTIYF	TGTGCCAGCAGCTTAGACAGTAGAACTGGAAACACCATATATTTT
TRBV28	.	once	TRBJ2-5	CASLETDTQETQYF	TGTGCCAGCCTCGAGACAGACACTCAAGAGACCCAGTACTTC
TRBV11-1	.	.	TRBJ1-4	CASSRRGDSNEKLFF	TGTGCCAGCAGCCGAAGGGGGGATTCTAATGAAAAACTGTTTTTT
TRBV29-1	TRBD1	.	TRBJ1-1	CSVEGQGASEAFF	TGCAGCGTTGAGGGACAGGGGGCCTCTGAAGCTTTCTTT
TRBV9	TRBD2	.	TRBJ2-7	CASSMGLADEQYF	TGTGCCAGCAGCATGGGACTAGCGGATGAGCAGTACTTC
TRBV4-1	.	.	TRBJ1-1	CASSPGDYLEAFF	TGCGCCAGCAGCCCCGGGGACTATCTTGAAGCTTTCTTT
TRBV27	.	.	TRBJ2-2	CASGRATGELFF	TGTGCCAGCGGAAGGGCCACCGGGGAGCTGTTTTTT
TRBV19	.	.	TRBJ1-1	CASTLGLNTEAFF	TGTGCCAGTACCCTCGGACTGAACACTGAAGCTTTCTTT
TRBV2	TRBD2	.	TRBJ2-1	CASVGLAGIDDEQFF	TGTGCCAGCGTAGGACTAGCGGGGATTGACGATGAGCAGTTCTTC
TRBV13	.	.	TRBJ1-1	CASSPRTPTEAFF	TGTGCCAGCAGCCCTCGGACACCCACTGAAGCTTTCTTT
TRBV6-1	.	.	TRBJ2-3	CASSEFFGSVSTDTQYF	TGTGCCAGCAGTGAATTTTTTGGTAGCGTGAGCACAGATACGCAGTATTTT
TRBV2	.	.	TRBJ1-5	CASSARPRTNQPQHF	TGTGCCAGCAGCGCTCGACCCCGCACGAATCAGCCCCAGCATTTT
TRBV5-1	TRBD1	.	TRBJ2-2	CASSFPETGANTGELFF	TGCGCCAGCAGCTTTCCCGAGACAGGGGCTAACACCGGGGAGCTGTTTTTT
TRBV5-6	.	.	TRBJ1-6	CASNLYRHNSPLHF	TGTGCCAGTAACTTATATAGGCATAATTCACCCCTCCACTTT
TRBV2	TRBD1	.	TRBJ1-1	CASNFPTGENTEAFF	TGTGCCAGCAACTTCCCCACAGGGGAGAACACTGAAGCTTTCTTT
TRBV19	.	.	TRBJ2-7	CASSIVLGSGHEQYF	TGTGCCAGTAGTATAGTCCTAGGAAGTGGCCACGAGCAGTACTTC
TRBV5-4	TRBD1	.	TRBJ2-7	CASSLDAGGSNEQYF	TGTGCCAGCAGCTTGGATGCAGGGGGCAGCAACGAGCAGTACTTC
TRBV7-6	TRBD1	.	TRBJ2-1	CASSLGQGLDNEQFF	TGTGCCAGCAGTTTAGGACAGGGCTTGGACAATGAGCAGTTCTTC
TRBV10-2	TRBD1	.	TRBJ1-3	CASRPGTEGNTIYF	TGCGCCAGCAGACCCGGGACAGAAGGAAACACCATATATTTT
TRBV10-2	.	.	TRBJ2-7	CATRGSEQYF	TGCGCCACCAGAGGATCCGAGCAGTACTTC
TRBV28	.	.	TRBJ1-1	CASSLPVDPGTEAFF	TGTGCCAGCAGTTTACCGGTAGACCCGGGCACTGAAGCTTTCTTT
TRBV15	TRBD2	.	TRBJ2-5	CATSRSTAGLGETQYF	TGTGCCACCAGCAGATCCACAGCGGGGCTGGGGGAGACCCAGTACTTC
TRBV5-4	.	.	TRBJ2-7	CASSLRGREKHEQYF	TGTGCCAGCAGCTTACGGGGCAGGGAAAAGCACGAGCAGTACTTC
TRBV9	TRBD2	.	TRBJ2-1	CASSVLAGSYNEQFF	TGTGCCAGCAGCGTACTAGCGGGCTCCTACAATGAGCAGTTCTTC
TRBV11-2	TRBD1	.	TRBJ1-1	CASSFAEGQVEAFF	TGTGCCAGCAGCTTCGCTGAGGGACAGGTCGAAGCTTTCTTT
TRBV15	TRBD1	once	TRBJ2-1	CATSSRDRESYNEQFF	TGTGCCACCAGCAGCCGGGACAGGGAATCCTACAATGAGCAGTTCTTC
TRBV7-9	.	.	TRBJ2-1	CASSLEGPNEQFF	TGTGCCAGCAGCCTTGAGGGGCCCAATGAGCAGTTCTTC
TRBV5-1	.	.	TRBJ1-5	CASNGQLRRNQPQHF	TGCGCCAGCAACGGACAGCTCAGGCGCAATCAGCCCCAGCATTTT
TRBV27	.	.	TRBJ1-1	CASSLGREAFF	TGTGCCAGCAGTTTAGGGCGGGAAGCTTTCTTT